A selection of T cell receptor beta chains follows, all from one sample in a study of cytomegalovirus exposure and HLA in healthy donors. Some clones are missing from TCRdb's copy, which holds only in-frame ones; the method was immunoSEQ multiplex PCR. Here the sample spans more than 150,000 clones, around 80% being singletons. The sample was PBMCs. The receptors originated from a man aged 18 to 29 in good health and CMV-seronegative. The CDR3 runs from the conserved cysteine through the conserved F or W. Each record gives: V gene, D gene, CDR3 length, J gene, clone size, CDR3 DNA, CDR3 protein. A D gene is named only where the DNA matches it firmly. Not every row has a clone size; where given, it reads once, few, many or a size class.

v_call: TRBV30
d_call: NA
cdr3_length: 11
j_call: TRBJ2-7
clone_size: NA
cdr3_nt: TGTGCCCAGAAAGAAAGCTACGAGCAGTACTTC
cdr3_aa: CAQKESYEQYF

v_call: TRBV21-1
d_call: NA
cdr3_length: 14
j_call: TRBJ1-2
clone_size: NA
cdr3_nt: TGTGCCAGCAGCAAGGGAGACAGGGTCTATGGCTACACCTTC
cdr3_aa: CASSKGDRVYGYTF

v_call: TRBV27
d_call: TRBD1
cdr3_length: 16
j_call: TRBJ1-6
clone_size: NA
cdr3_nt: TGTGCCAGCAGTCTAGGGGGCCCCGGCGGTTATTCACCCCTCCACTTT
cdr3_aa: CASSLGGPGGYSPLHF

v_call: TRBV29-1
d_call: NA
cdr3_length: 13
j_call: TRBJ2-3
clone_size: NA
cdr3_nt: TGCAGCGTTGTTGGGGCAAGCACAGATACGCAGTATTTT
cdr3_aa: CSVVGASTDTQYF

v_call: TRBV7-2
d_call: NA
cdr3_length: 16
j_call: TRBJ1-2
clone_size: few
cdr3_nt: TGTGCCAGCAGCTTAGGGTCAGTAGGGGCGCTTTATGGCTACACCTTC
cdr3_aa: CASSLGSVGALYGYTF

v_call: TRBV19
d_call: NA
cdr3_length: 13
j_call: TRBJ1-1
clone_size: NA
cdr3_nt: TGTGCCAGTAGTACCCGGACAGCCACTGAAGCTTTCTTT
cdr3_aa: CASSTRTATEAFF

v_call: TRBV9
d_call: NA
cdr3_length: 15
j_call: TRBJ1-2
clone_size: NA
cdr3_nt: TGTGCCAGCAGCGTAGTGCCCCAGTTAAACTATGGCTACACCTTC
cdr3_aa: CASSVVPQLNYGYTF

v_call: TRBV6-5
d_call: TRBD2
cdr3_length: 14
j_call: TRBJ2-7
clone_size: NA
cdr3_nt: TGTGCCAGCAGTCGCTATGCGGGAGGCTACGAGCAGTACTTC
cdr3_aa: CASSRYAGGYEQYF

v_call: TRBV19
d_call: TRBD1
cdr3_length: 17
j_call: TRBJ1-5
clone_size: NA
cdr3_nt: TGTGCCAGTAGTAGGCGACAGGGGAGCGGTAGCAATCAGCCCCAGCATTTT
cdr3_aa: CASSRRQGSGSNQPQHF

v_call: TRBV6-5
d_call: NA
cdr3_length: 12
j_call: TRBJ1-5
clone_size: NA
cdr3_nt: TGTGCCAGCAGATCAGGCAATCAGCCCCAGCATTTT
cdr3_aa: CASRSGNQPQHF

v_call: TRBV28
d_call: NA
cdr3_length: 12
j_call: TRBJ1-4
clone_size: few
cdr3_nt: TGTGCCAGCACCACCGGGGGACCAGGGCTGTTTTTT
cdr3_aa: CASTTGGPGLFF

v_call: TRBV27
d_call: NA
cdr3_length: 15
j_call: TRBJ2-2
clone_size: NA
cdr3_nt: TGTGCCAGCAGTTTATCCTCCGGGAACACCGGGGAGCTGTTTTTT
cdr3_aa: CASSLSSGNTGELFF

v_call: TRBV6-5
d_call: TRBD2
cdr3_length: 16
j_call: TRBJ2-7
clone_size: NA
cdr3_nt: TGTGCCAGCAGTTTTGCTAGCGGGGCTAGCTCCTACGAGCAGTACTTC
cdr3_aa: CASSFASGASSYEQYF

v_call: TRBV6-4
d_call: NA
cdr3_length: 14
j_call: TRBJ2-6
clone_size: few
cdr3_nt: TGTGCCAGCAGTGGACTAGCTGGGGCCAACGTCCTGACTTTC
cdr3_aa: CASSGLAGANVLTF

v_call: TRBV4-1
d_call: NA
cdr3_length: 17
j_call: TRBJ1-2
clone_size: NA
cdr3_nt: TGCGCCAGCAGCCAAGATCAGCTCGCGGGCGCGGGCTATGGCTACACCTTC
cdr3_aa: CASSQDQLAGAGYGYTF

v_call: TRBV19
d_call: NA
cdr3_length: 16
j_call: TRBJ1-3
clone_size: NA
cdr3_nt: TGTGCCAGTAGTATTTCAACAGGGAGCTCTGGAAACACCATATATTTT
cdr3_aa: CASSISTGSSGNTIYF

v_call: TRBV6-1
d_call: TRBD2
cdr3_length: 15
j_call: TRBJ2-3
clone_size: NA
cdr3_nt: TGTGCCAGTACAAGACTAGCGGGAGACACAGATACGCAGTATTTT
cdr3_aa: CASTRLAGDTDTQYF

v_call: TRBV29-1
d_call: TRBD1
cdr3_length: 13
j_call: TRBJ1-4
clone_size: NA
cdr3_nt: TGCAGCGCCAGGGGACAGGGCGGTGAAAAACTGTTTTTT
cdr3_aa: CSARGQGGEKLFF

v_call: TRBV2
d_call: NA
cdr3_length: 15
j_call: TRBJ1-5
clone_size: NA
cdr3_nt: TGTGCCAGCAGTGACAGGATCTATAGCAATCAGCCCCAGCATTTT
cdr3_aa: CASSDRIYSNQPQHF

v_call: TRBV14
d_call: TRBD2
cdr3_length: 18
j_call: TRBJ2-3
clone_size: NA
cdr3_nt: TGTGCCAGCAGCCAAGGCAGCGGGGGCTTTGGGTACACAGATACGCAGTATTTT
cdr3_aa: CASSQGSGGFGYTDTQYF

v_call: TRBV30
d_call: NA
cdr3_length: 14
j_call: TRBJ1-6
clone_size: NA
cdr3_nt: TGTGCCTGGAGTGTCCGGGGAGAGGGTGCACCCCTCCACTTT
cdr3_aa: CAWSVRGEGAPLHF

v_call: TRBV5-5
d_call: NA
cdr3_length: 14
j_call: TRBJ1-1
clone_size: few
cdr3_nt: TGTGCCAGCAGCCCCGAGGCAGGGTTACCTGAAGCTTTCTTT
cdr3_aa: CASSPEAGLPEAFF

v_call: TRBV14
d_call: NA
cdr3_length: 17
j_call: TRBJ1-6
clone_size: NA
cdr3_nt: TGTGCCAGCAGCCGAGCCTGGGGTGTGGTCCCAGGGTCACCCCTCCACTTT
cdr3_aa: CASSRAWGVVPGSPLHF

v_call: TRBV27
d_call: NA
cdr3_length: 17
j_call: TRBJ2-5
clone_size: NA
cdr3_nt: TGTGCCAGCAGCGCCGAGCGCGGTGCGGGGTTCCAAGAGACCCAGTACTTC
cdr3_aa: CASSAERGAGFQETQYF

v_call: TRBV30
d_call: NA
cdr3_length: 15
j_call: TRBJ2-1
clone_size: NA
cdr3_nt: TGTGCCTCGCACCCTACTGGCGGGGCCTACAATGAGCAGTTCTTC
cdr3_aa: CASHPTGGAYNEQFF

v_call: TRBV9
d_call: TRBD2
cdr3_length: 15
j_call: TRBJ2-1
clone_size: once
cdr3_nt: TGTGCCAGCAGCGTAGTGTCTAGCGGTCACAATGAGCAGTTCTTC
cdr3_aa: CASSVVSSGHNEQFF

v_call: TRBV7-9
d_call: TRBD1
cdr3_length: 15
j_call: TRBJ2-3
clone_size: NA
cdr3_nt: TGTGCCAGCAGCTTCGGGGCAGGGGGCCAAGATACGCAGTATTTT
cdr3_aa: CASSFGAGGQDTQYF

v_call: TRBV15
d_call: NA
cdr3_length: 12
j_call: TRBJ2-1
clone_size: once
cdr3_nt: TGTGCCACCAGCAGAGTTGGGGACAAGCAGTTCTTC
cdr3_aa: CATSRVGDKQFF

v_call: TRBV4-1
d_call: NA
cdr3_length: 17
j_call: TRBJ1-5
clone_size: few
cdr3_nt: TGCGCCAGCAGCCAAGATAGGGCCAGGGGCTTAAATCAGCCCCAGCATTTT
cdr3_aa: CASSQDRARGLNQPQHF

v_call: TRBV27
d_call: NA
cdr3_length: 12
j_call: TRBJ1-2
clone_size: once
cdr3_nt: TGTGCCAGCAGTTCAAGACAGTATGGCTACACCTTC
cdr3_aa: CASSSRQYGYTF

v_call: TRBV21-1
d_call: NA
cdr3_length: 17
j_call: TRBJ2-3
clone_size: NA
cdr3_nt: TGTGCCAGCAGCACAAGACAGGGGGCTAGGCTGGCAGGTACGCAGTATTTT
cdr3_aa: CASSTRQGARLAGTQYF

v_call: TRBV19
d_call: NA
cdr3_length: 13
j_call: TRBJ2-7
clone_size: once
cdr3_nt: TGTGCCAGTAGACCAGGGGGGTTCGACGAGCAGTACTTC
cdr3_aa: CASRPGGFDEQYF

v_call: TRBV28
d_call: NA
cdr3_length: 16
j_call: TRBJ1-5
clone_size: NA
cdr3_nt: TGTGCCAGCAGTTTATATCCAGGAGGTATAGGTCAGCCCCAGCATTTT
cdr3_aa: CASSLYPGGIGQPQHF

v_call: TRBV2
d_call: TRBD1
cdr3_length: 14
j_call: TRBJ1-1
clone_size: NA
cdr3_nt: TGTGCCAGCAGAGCTTTACAGGGGCACACTGAAGCTTTCTTT
cdr3_aa: CASRALQGHTEAFF

v_call: TRBV28
d_call: NA
cdr3_length: 15
j_call: TRBJ1-5
clone_size: NA
cdr3_nt: TGTGCCAGCAGATCCCCGGGGGGAGGGAGTCAGCCCCAGCATTTT
cdr3_aa: CASRSPGGGSQPQHF

v_call: TRBV27
d_call: NA
cdr3_length: 18
j_call: TRBJ2-2
clone_size: once
cdr3_nt: TGTGCCAGCAGTTTATCCCTCGGGTGGCAGTCGAACACCGGGGAGCTGTTTTTT
cdr3_aa: CASSLSLGWQSNTGELFF

v_call: TRBV4-1
d_call: NA
cdr3_length: 17
j_call: TRBJ1-3
clone_size: once
cdr3_nt: TGCGCCAGCAGCCAAGCACCAGGGGCCATCTCTGGAAACACCATATATTTT
cdr3_aa: CASSQAPGAISGNTIYF

v_call: TRBV14
d_call: TRBD2
cdr3_length: 15
j_call: TRBJ2-7
clone_size: NA
cdr3_nt: TGTGCCAGCAGCCATAGCGGGGGGGCTCCTAACGAGCAGTACTTC
cdr3_aa: CASSHSGGAPNEQYF

v_call: TRBV7-2
d_call: NA
cdr3_length: 17
j_call: TRBJ1-2
clone_size: NA
cdr3_nt: TGTGCCAGCAGCTTACCGAGGGCCACTGGGCCAGGCTATGGCTACACCTTC
cdr3_aa: CASSLPRATGPGYGYTF

v_call: TRBV13
d_call: TRBD2
cdr3_length: 14
j_call: TRBJ2-7
clone_size: once
cdr3_nt: TGTGCCAGCAGCCTAGCGGGGAGGGCCAGAGAGCAGTACTTC
cdr3_aa: CASSLAGRAREQYF

v_call: TRBV9
d_call: NA
cdr3_length: 13
j_call: TRBJ2-7
clone_size: NA
cdr3_nt: TGTGCCAGCAGCGTAGGCGGGGCTCCCGAGCAGTACTTC
cdr3_aa: CASSVGGAPEQYF

v_call: TRBV2
d_call: NA
cdr3_length: 13
j_call: TRBJ1-2
clone_size: few
cdr3_nt: TGTGCCAGCTTCCCCGAGGAGTCCTATGGCTACACCTTC
cdr3_aa: CASFPEESYGYTF

v_call: TRBV9
d_call: TRBD1
cdr3_length: 18
j_call: TRBJ2-2
clone_size: NA
cdr3_nt: TGTGCCAGCAGCGTAAAGGAAGGACAGGGGAAGAACACCGGGGAGCTGTTTTTT
cdr3_aa: CASSVKEGQGKNTGELFF

v_call: TRBV29-1
d_call: TRBD1
cdr3_length: 15
j_call: TRBJ1-1
clone_size: NA
cdr3_nt: TGCAGCGTTGACGGGGGGACAGGGGTGAACACTGAAGCTTTCTTT
cdr3_aa: CSVDGGTGVNTEAFF

v_call: TRBV7-2
d_call: NA
cdr3_length: 12
j_call: TRBJ2-7
clone_size: NA
cdr3_nt: TGTGCCAGCAGCTTCCGTACGGGCGAGCAGTACTTC
cdr3_aa: CASSFRTGEQYF

v_call: TRBV5-1
d_call: TRBD1
cdr3_length: 16
j_call: TRBJ1-5
clone_size: NA
cdr3_nt: TGCGCCAGCAGCCCCGACTCGTACAGGGGGGATCAGCCCCAGCATTTT
cdr3_aa: CASSPDSYRGDQPQHF

v_call: TRBV11-2
d_call: NA
cdr3_length: 14
j_call: TRBJ2-5
clone_size: NA
cdr3_nt: TGTGCCAGCAGCTTTGTCACAGATCCAGAGACCCAGTACTTC
cdr3_aa: CASSFVTDPETQYF

v_call: TRBV7-9
d_call: NA
cdr3_length: 15
j_call: TRBJ1-2
clone_size: NA
cdr3_nt: TGTGCCAGCAGCTCCGGGGCAGGGGCGGACTATGGCTACACCTTC
cdr3_aa: CASSSGAGADYGYTF

v_call: TRBV6-1
d_call: TRBD1
cdr3_length: 15
j_call: TRBJ2-7
clone_size: NA
cdr3_nt: TGTGCCAGCAGGGCGGGACAGGGGACTGCCTACGAGCAGTACTTC
cdr3_aa: CASRAGQGTAYEQYF

v_call: TRBV4-2
d_call: TRBD1
cdr3_length: 17
j_call: TRBJ2-3
clone_size: NA
cdr3_nt: TGTGCCAGCAGCCAAGAGGCGACAGGGGGCTTTACAGATACGCAGTATTTT
cdr3_aa: CASSQEATGGFTDTQYF

v_call: TRBV27
d_call: NA
cdr3_length: 15
j_call: TRBJ2-7
clone_size: NA
cdr3_nt: TGTGCCAGCAGTTTAAGGTGGGAGGACTCCTACGAGCAGTACTTC
cdr3_aa: CASSLRWEDSYEQYF

v_call: TRBV18
d_call: TRBD1
cdr3_length: 14
j_call: TRBJ1-4
clone_size: few
cdr3_nt: TGTGCCAGCTCACCCAGGGGGGCTAATGAAAAACTGTTTTTT
cdr3_aa: CASSPRGANEKLFF

v_call: TRBV28
d_call: NA
cdr3_length: 11
j_call: TRBJ1-2
clone_size: NA
cdr3_nt: TGTGCCAGCAGTTACATCTATGGCTACACCTTC
cdr3_aa: CASSYIYGYTF